One and the same sample provided the 20 T cell receptor beta chains below, sequenced in a study of regulatory T cells in long-lasting Graves disease. In building TCR beta libraries, iRepertoire HTBI primers were used together with Arm-PCR of CDR3 regions. TCRdb recomputed calls from the multiplex PCR reads with MiXCR, one row per CDR3 protein. In the table there are hundreds of thousands of distinct CDR3 sequences, roughly 17% of which are singletons. Noted time point: newly diagnosed GD, antithyroid drugs for less than 3 months. With RNA extracted from PBMCs as input, the TCR library was made. These same data were also listed under a study on T cells in Graves' hyperthyroidism and ophthalmopathy.

The source was peripheral blood mononuclear cells (PBMCs), collected at new diagnosis, from a patient treated with antithyroid drugs. These receptors were taken from a man between 35 and 55 years old with Graves disease.

In this sample, this clonotype turned up many times. This chain joins TRBV6-1 and TRBJ1-5, with TRBD1 matching 7 bases. The CDR3 loop spans 15 amino acids. The germline CDR1 and CDR2 sequences are MNHNS and SASEGT. The J segment lost 6 bases and the V segment lost 6 bases, leaving 11 bases of the junction unmatched. Here the CDR3 DNA reads TGTGCCAGCAGCCCAGCGGGACAGATCTTTCAGCCCCAGCATTTT. It encodes CASSPAGQIFQPQHF.

This clonotype was counted many times. The chain is built from TRBV5-1 and TRBJ1-1, with a possible D match to TRBD1 (5 bases). Per germline, CDR1 SGHRS and CDR2 YFSETQ. This CDR3 region has 14 residues. Trimming removed 2 bases at V and 2 bases at J, with 10 bases between. CDR3 DNA: TGCGCCAGCAGCTTCAGACAGAGTAACACTGAAGCTTTCTTT. Protein: CASSFRQSNTEAFF.

This clonotype was recorded many times. This chain's CDR3 is CASSYRRDTQYF. DNA for the CDR3: TGTGCCAGCAGTTACCGGAGAGATACGCAGTATTTT. The chain uses TRBV6-9 and TRBJ2-3; D remains unclear. Per the germline V gene, CDR1 is MNHGY and CDR2 is SVAAGI. V was shortened by 3 bases and J by 5 bases, with 6 bases between the two germline ends. The CDR3 totals 12 residues.

Only a few counts were recorded for this clonotype. Germline and junction disagree at one end, which may indicate a read error. The V and J genes are TRBV2 and TRBJ2-1; TRBD1 or TRBD2 may be the D gene (5 bases each). The CDR3 consists of 17 residues. Germline CDR1 SNHLY, CDR2 FYNNEI. The CDR3 coding sequence is TGTGCCAGCAGTGAAGGTACCGGGTCCGGGACCGACAATGGGCAGTTCTTC. This gives the protein CASSEGTGSGTDNGQFF.

This clonotype was counted ten times or more. The J gene is TRBJ2-7, the V gene TRBV7-2; TRBD1 matches at 9 bases. Per the germline V gene, CDR1 is SGHTA and CDR2 is FQGNSA. J was trimmed by 2 bases and V by 5 bases; bases with no gene match: 4. The CDR3 covers 14 residues. The CDR3 DNA reads TGTGCCAGCAGCCGGACAGGGGTTCCCTACGAGCAGTACTTC. Amino acid sequence: CASSRTGVPYEQYF. Together with reference TRBV7-2 and TRBJ2-7, the CDR3 gives the full variable domain: GAGVSQSPSNKVTEKGKDVELRCDPISGHTALYWYRQSLGQGLEFLIYFQGNSAPDKSGLPSDRFSAERTGGSVSTLTIQRTQQEDSAVYLCASSRTGVPYEQYFGPGTRLTVT.

CDR3 in DNA: TGTGCCAGCAGTTATAGCGGGGCGCGTTACGAGCAGTACTTC. Protein product: CASSYSGARYEQYF. The gene calls are TRBV7-2 and TRBJ2-7; TRBD2 matches at 8 bases. Germline V gene lookup returns CDR1 SGHTA and CDR2 FQGNSA. The V segment lost 6 bases and the J segment 4 bases; nucleotides outside the gene matches: 8. The CDR3 sequence is 14 residues long. Full variable domain (missing parts from reference TRBV7-2 and TRBJ2-7): GAGVSQSPSNKVTEKGKDVELRCDPISGHTALYWYRQSLGQGLEFLIYFQGNSAPDKSGLPSDRFSAERTGGSVSTLTIQRTQQEDSAVYLCASSYSGARYEQYFGPGTRLTVT.

The chain combines TRBV19 with TRBJ1-4; 7 positions match TRBD1. Germline trimming cut 9 bases from V and 5 bases from J; bases unmatched to any gene: 12. CDR1 LNHDA and CDR2 SQIVND come from the germline V gene (reference sequence). This CDR3 has 15 residues. The CDR3 nucleotides read TGTGCCAGCAGAAGGGCCCAGGGGGAGAATGAAAAACTGTTTTTT. Protein: CASRRAQGENEKLFF.

As to this clonotype: One junction end disagrees with the germline gene, perhaps due to a read error. The rearrangement uses TRBV12-3 or TRBV12-4 and TRBJ1-5, with a tentative D call TRBD1 (5 bases). This CDR3 comprises 15 residues. The CDR3 sequence: CASSPGLYSNQPRHF. The CDR3 DNA reads as TGTGCCAGCAGTCCAGGGCTTTATAGCAATCAGCCCCGGCATTTT.

This clonotype showed up many times. The chain couples TRBV20-1 to TRBJ1-1, with a possible D match to TRBD1 (5 bases). CDR3 size: 12 residues. With 6 bases removed from V and 6 bases from J, the gap between germline ends came to 14 bases. Per germline, CDR1 DFQATT and CDR2 SNEGSKA (reference sequence). For the CDR3, the DNA is TGCAGTGCCGACCTAAGGGGCGCTGAAGCTTTCTTT. Its protein product is CSADLRGAEAFF.

This clonotype was found a few times. This may be a read error, as it is one base from a much larger clone. The chain couples TRBV30 to TRBJ2-7, with D maybe TRBD2 (6 bases). Looked up from germline, CDR1 is GTSNPN and CDR2 is SVGIG (reference sequence). Trimming cost V 5 bases and J 2 bases, with 13 bases left between them. CDR3 length equals 13 residues. CDR3 in amino acids: CAWAGWPPYEQYF. The CDR3 DNA follows: TGTGCCTGGGCGGGGTGGCCTCCCTACGAGCAGTACTTC.

Written as DNA, the CDR3 is TGCGCCAGCAGCTTCAATAGCGGGGACGTTGGGGAGCAGTACTTC. It specifies CASSFNSGDVGEQYF. The chain links TRBV5-1 to TRBJ2-7, with 8 bases that match TRBD2. The CDR3 loop spans 15 amino acids. J gave up 7 bases and V 2 bases, and 11 bases lay outside the gene matches. From germline, CDR1 is SGHRS and CDR2 YFSETQ.

The gene calls are TRBV9 and TRBJ2-3; 7 nucleotides agree with TRBD2. Germline CDR1 reads SGDLS; CDR2 reads YYNGEE. CDR3 length: 17 amino acids. J lost 0 bases, V lost 3 bases, and 10 bases had no gene match. CDR3 sequence reads: CASSARGTGGSTDTQYF. In nucleotides, the CDR3 is TGTGCCAGCAGCGCCCGAGGGACGGGGGGAAGCACAGATACGCAGTATTTT. Looking up the rest from reference TRBV9 and TRBJ2-3 gives the full variable domain: DSGVTQTPKHLITATGQRVTLRCSPRSGDLSVYWYQQSLDQGLQFLIQYYNGEERAKGNILERFSAQQFPDLHSELNLSSLELGDSALYFCASSARGTGGSTDTQYFGPGTRLTVL.

The sample holds a few counts of this clonotype. The V and J genes are TRBV20-1 and TRBJ2-7; 7 bases are a match to TRBD1. With V trimmed by 6 bases and J by 2 bases, 10 bases remained unmatched. The CDR3 spans 14 residues. Germline V gene data show CDR1 as DFQATT and CDR2 as SNEGSKA (reference sequence). For the CDR3, the DNA is TGCAGTGCCTCCGGGACAGCCTTTACCTACGAGCAGTACTTC. This encodes CSASGTAFTYEQYF.

The chain has TRBV6-1 and TRBJ2-2; D gene unclear. The CDR3 is 15 residues long. CDR1 is MNHNS, CDR2 SASEGT, per germline. Trimming shortened V by 6 bases and J by 5 bases, and 16 bases separated the two germline ends. The CDR3 loop is CASSTGPDGTGELFF. CDR3 bases: TGTGCCAGCAGCACCGGTCCGGACGGGACCGGGGAGCTGTTTTTT.

This clonotype was recorded a few times. The chain is built from TRBV10-3 and TRBJ1-1; D call uncertain. The germline V and J ends were trimmed by 7 bases and 1 base, with 10 bases remaining between them. The CDR3 extends over 13 amino acids. Per the germline V gene, CDR1 is ENHRY and CDR2 is SYGVKD. CDR3 in amino acids: CAITSQANTEAFF. In DNA, the CDR3 is TGTGCCATCACCTCACAAGCGAACACTGAAGCTTTCTTT.

There are a few counts of this clonotype. The CDR3 sequence: CSLAGANTGELFF. The CDR3 nucleotides are TGCAGCCTAGCGGGGGCGAACACCGGGGAGCTGTTTTTT. The chain combines TRBV20-1 with TRBJ2-2, with 10 bases fitting TRBD2. There are 13 residues in the CDR3. Germline V gives CDR1 DFQATT, CDR2 SNEGSKA (reference sequence).

V gene TRBV12-3 or TRBV12-4 combines with J gene TRBJ2-4; 7 bases line up with TRBD1. With V trimmed by 6 bases and J by 6 bases, 8 bases remained unmatched. This CDR3 contains 14 residues. CDR3: CASSRVRDRNIQYF. Written as DNA, the CDR3 is TGTGCCAGCAGCCGAGTCCGGGACAGAAACATTCAGTACTTC.

Turning to this clonotype: A much more abundant neighbour one base away suggests this may be a read error. V and J are TRBV7-3 and TRBJ2-3, with D perhaps TRBD1 (5 bases). The end of the DNA is better explained by TRBJ1-5, so the J call may be wrong. CDR1 is SGHTA, CDR2 FQGTGA, per germline. This CDR3 is built from 15 residues. The CDR3: CASSLGAGSTDTQHF. CDR3 DNA: TGTGCCAGCAGCTTAGGGGCGGGTAGCACAGATACGCAGCATTTT.

The chain combines TRBV6-2 or TRBV6-3 with TRBJ2-1; TRBD2 matches 10 bases. The CDR3 runs 15 residues. Germline V gene lookup returns CDR1 MNHEY and CDR2 SVGEGT. Germline trimming cut 2 bases from V and 7 bases from J; bases unmatched to any gene: 5. The CDR3 DNA sequence: TGTGCCAGCAGTTACACCCAGCGGGGGGGGAATGAGCAGTTCTTC. This translates into CASSYTQRGGNEQFF.

This clonotype came up many times. DNA of the CDR3: TGTGCCAGCAGTTTGATCAGGGGGGGAGGAGAGACCCAGTACTTC. As protein: CASSLIRGGGETQYF. The chain couples TRBV28 to TRBJ2-5, with D perhaps TRBD1 or TRBD2 (7 bases each). CDR3 size: 15 residues. With 3 bases removed from V and 4 bases from J, the gap between germline ends came to 15 bases. Germline V gene lookup returns CDR1 MDHEN and CDR2 SYDVKM.